This is a list of T cell receptor beta chains from one sample in a study of OX40 agonist ivuxolimab in advanced cancers. Assay: immunoSEQ multiplex PCR; the TCRdb copy retains only in-frame clones and omits some. Among fewer than 65,000 clones listed, roughly 90% were seen once. The sample was CD4+ or CD8+ T cells sorted from blood, taken in a trial of the OX40 agonist ivuxolimab. The source is an adult with an advanced solid tumor such as melanoma, head and neck, liver or kidney cancer. Each CDR3 is given with its conserved first and last residue. D genes are given only for firm matches.

>TRBJ1-1|TRBV5-6|.
CASSLVVNTEAFF
TGTGCCAGCAGCTTAGTCGTGAACACTGAAGCTTTCTTT
>TRBJ2-3|TRBV11-3|TRBD2
CASSTGTSGSTDTQYF
TGTGCCAGCAGCACCGGGACTAGCGGGAGCACAGATACGCAGTATTTT
>TRBJ1-6|TRBV7-9|.
CASSLGSGDSPLHF
TGTGCCAGCAGCTTAGGGTCAGGAGATTCACCCCTCCACTTT
>TRBJ1-5|TRBV5-8|.
CASSYGGNQPQHF
TGTGCCAGCAGCTACGGGGGCAATCAGCCCCAGCATTTT
>TRBJ1-1|TRBV18|.
CASSGTMNTEAFF
TGTGCCAGCTCAGGGACAATGAACACTGAAGCTTTCTTT
>TRBJ2-4|TRBV19|TRBD2
CASSSGRVGLAKNIQYF
TGTGCCAGTAGTAGCGGGAGGGTCGGGTTGGCCAAAAACATTCAGTACTTC
>TRBJ1-1|TRBV18|TRBD1
CASSPAGQGVDTEAFF
TGTGCCAGCTCACCAGCGGGACAGGGGGTAGACACTGAAGCTTTCTTT
>TRBJ2-5|TRBV19|TRBD2
CASSRVAGVPQETQYF
TGTGCCAGTAGTAGAGTAGCGGGGGTCCCCCAAGAGACCCAGTACTTC
>TRBJ2-7|TRBV10-3|TRBD1
CAISPGQFYEQYF
TGTGCCATCAGTCCGGGACAGTTCTACGAGCAGTACTTC
>TRBJ2-5|TRBV5-1|TRBD1
CASSLDRVETQYF
TGTGCCAGCAGCTTGGACAGGGTAGAGACCCAGTACTTC
>TRBJ2-1|TRBV10-2|.
CASSPIGGRTYNEQFF
TGCGCCAGCAGTCCTATTGGCGGTCGCACCTACAATGAGCAGTTCTTC
>TRBJ1-4|TRBV5-1|.
CASSLGDTSTNEKLFF
TGCGCCAGCAGCCTCGGTGACACATCAACTAATGAAAAACTGTTTTTT
>TRBJ1-2|TRBV30|TRBD1
CACRDRAGYTF
TGTGCCTGCCGCGACAGGGCTGGCTACACCTTC
>TRBJ2-1|TRBV7-9|TRBD2
CASSLAGAGGEQFF
TGTGCCAGCAGCTTAGCGGGGGCGGGGGGTGAGCAGTTCTTC